This TCR beta chain was obtained from a study of blood T cell repertoires in COVID-19. At the level of the study: The United States, Italy and Spain provided the acute and convalescent COVID-19 samples. Nucleic acid was either cDNA or gDNA, and it came from T cells, B-cell-depleted T cells, or PBMCs.

There are 16 residues in the CDR3. Germline CDR1 reads SGHTA; CDR2 reads FQGTGA. The V end lost 5 bases, the J end lost 0 bases, and 14 bases lay between the germline ends. The authors' processing: Reference gene primer amplification gave estimated nucleated cell counts. TCRdb's copy holds only in-frame clones and misses some; the assay was immunoSEQ multiplex PCR. For V, J and clone size, that table is used; D and trimming come from the DNA. The sample includes roughly 150,000 clones, around 80% seen only once; the top ten take approximately 18%. J is TRBJ2-1 and V is TRBV7-3; D may be TRBD2 (5 bases). Sequencing was carried out using peripheral blood. The sequence derives from a woman in her seventies who had recovered from COVID-19. DNA for the CDR3: TGTGCCAGCAGCCCCGGACTCCAAAGCTCCTACAATGAGCAGTTCTTC. Amino acids: CASSPGLQSSYNEQFF.